This TCR beta chain emerged from a study of blood T cells in healthy people across ages. Study results and caveats: Unsorted PBMCs blocked a conclusive comparison of naive and antigen-experienced cells.

A second about 6 to 12 cycle PCR used barcoded and J-beta primers. A template-switch adaptor that had 12 random nucleotides put a tag on each cDNA molecule. TCRdb analysed the 5' RACE reads with MiXCR anew, one entry per CDR3 protein. The sample lists more than 1 million distinct CDR3 sequences, more than 35% occurring once. The CDR3 runs 16 residues. The J segment lost 2 bases and the V segment lost 3 bases, leaving 6 bases of the junction unmatched. Concerning this clonotype itself: Antigen: not known.

The V gene is TRBV12-3 or TRBV12-4, the J gene TRBJ2-5, with TRBD2 matching over 10 bases. The TCR comes from an older woman in good health. Input material: blood. The CDR3, as DNA: TGTGCCAGCAGTTTTACTAGCGGGATAGGTCAAGAGACCCAGTACTTC. Protein sequence: CASSFTSGIGQETQYF.